These T cell receptor beta chains were read from a single sample in a study of cytomegalovirus exposure and HLA in healthy donors. The repertoire was sequenced with immunoSEQ multiplex PCR; TCRdb's copy has only in-frame clones and lacks some. The data hold some 190,000 clones, with approximately 80% observed a single time. The sample comprised PBMCs. The receptors originated from a male donor in good health and CMV-seronegative. Each CDR3 is given with its conserved first and last residue. D genes are given only for firm matches. Expanded clones are given a class, and other clones once, few, many or no size at all.

CDR3aa	CDR3nt	j_gene	abundance	v_gene	d_gene
CASSFPGQGVYEQYF	TGTGCCAGCAGCTTTCCCGGACAGGGGGTTTACGAGCAGTACTTC	TRBJ2-7	once	TRBV5-5	TRBD1
CASSLGGLRGNEKLFF	TGTGCCAGCAGTCTAGGGGGATTGAGGGGCAATGAAAAACTGTTTTTT	TRBJ1-4	few	TRBV2	NA
CAWSVSLQETQYF	TGTGCCTGGAGTGTGTCCCTCCAAGAGACCCAGTACTTC	TRBJ2-5	NA	TRBV30	NA
CASKRETSTDTQYF	TGCGCCAGTAAGCGGGAAACTAGCACAGATACGCAGTATTTT	TRBJ2-3	NA	TRBV5-1	TRBD2
CSAISRGLVSGENIQYF	TGCAGCGCGATATCTCGAGGACTAGTATCGGGGGAAAACATTCAGTACTTC	TRBJ2-4	NA	TRBV29-1	TRBD2
CASLGQNYGYTF	TGTGCCAGTTTGGGACAAAACTATGGCTACACCTTC	TRBJ1-2	NA	TRBV6-5	NA
CASSRDRGSGQPQHF	TGTGCCAGCAGTCGGGACAGGGGTTCGGGTCAGCCCCAGCATTTT	TRBJ1-5	NA	TRBV6-5	TRBD1
CASSEKLDRVFVDEQYF	TGTGCCAGCAGCGAGAAACTCGACAGGGTTTTCGTCGACGAGCAGTACTTC	TRBJ2-7	NA	TRBV4-2	TRBD1
CASSPQDSYEQYF	TGTGCCAGCAGCCCCCAGGACTCCTACGAGCAGTACTTC	TRBJ2-7	NA	TRBV6-6	NA
CAWSGLSYNEQFF	TGTGCCTGGTCAGGGTTGTCCTACAATGAGCAGTTCTTC	TRBJ2-1	once	TRBV30	NA
CASSSSGGKTQYF	TGTGCCAGCAGTTCGAGCGGGGGAAAGACCCAGTACTTC	TRBJ2-5	NA	TRBV6-5	TRBD2
CASSFNHEDSPLHF	TGCGCCAGCAGCTTTAACCACGAGGATTCACCCCTCCACTTT	TRBJ1-6	NA	TRBV5-1	NA
CASSPRGASKGAYGYTF	TGTGCCAGCAGTCCACGCGGGGCCTCTAAGGGGGCCTATGGCTACACCTTC	TRBJ1-2	NA	TRBV28	TRBD1
CASSGGLAGVLEQFF	TGCGCCAGCAGCGGGGGACTAGCGGGGGTTCTTGAGCAGTTCTTC	TRBJ2-1	NA	TRBV5-1	TRBD2
CASSLVIAAYNEQFF	TGTGCCAGCAGCTTAGTGATAGCGGCCTACAATGAGCAGTTCTTC	TRBJ2-1	NA	TRBV7-9	NA
CASRSRAAAGELFF	TGTGCCAGTAGAAGCAGGGCGGCGGCCGGGGAGCTGTTTTTT	TRBJ2-2	NA	TRBV19	NA
CASSTSGISYNEQFF	TGTGCCAGCAGCACTAGCGGGATATCGTACAATGAGCAGTTCTTC	TRBJ2-1	NA	TRBV5-4	TRBD2
CASGLESGGNGYTF	TGTGCTAGTGGTTTAGAGAGTGGGGGGAATGGCTACACCTTC	TRBJ1-2	NA	TRBV12-5	NA
CASSSGTGLSYEQYF	TGCGCCAGCAGCTCCGGGACTGGACTCTCCTACGAGCAGTACTTC	TRBJ2-7	NA	TRBV5-1	NA
CASSLSRFNQPQHF	TGTGCCAGCAGTTTATCCAGGTTCAATCAGCCCCAGCATTTT	TRBJ1-5	NA	TRBV27	NA
CASSRDRGRYEQYF	TGTGCCAGCAGCCGGGACAGGGGGCGGTACGAGCAGTACTTC	TRBJ2-7	NA	TRBV28	TRBD1
CAIREGGDTDTQYF	TGTGCCATCAGGGAGGGAGGGGACACAGATACGCAGTATTTT	TRBJ2-3	few	TRBV28	TRBD2
CASSYSQGPSPLHF	TGTGCCAGCAGTTACAGCCAGGGCCCTTCACCCCTCCACTTT	TRBJ1-6	few	TRBV6-6	NA
CASSLIGQGYEQYF	TGTGCCAGCAGCCTGATAGGACAGGGATACGAGCAGTACTTC	TRBJ2-7	NA	TRBV4-2	TRBD1
CASSWTGGLNTEAFF	TGCGCCAGCAGCTGGACAGGGGGCCTGAACACTGAAGCTTTCTTT	TRBJ1-1	NA	TRBV5-1	TRBD1
CASSTEGAGTGELFF	TGTGCCAGCAGCACAGAGGGGGCGGGGACCGGGGAGCTGTTTTTT	TRBJ2-2	few	TRBV6-5	NA
CASVLDSYQETQYF	TGCGCCAGCGTATTGGACAGCTACCAAGAGACCCAGTACTTC	TRBJ2-5	NA	TRBV5-1	NA
CAWSEGENYGYTF	TGTGCCTGGAGCGAGGGGGAAAACTATGGCTACACCTTC	TRBJ1-2	NA	TRBV30	NA
CASRDILRHKGSYGYTF	TGTGCCAGCAGAGATATCCTAAGACACAAAGGGAGCTATGGCTACACCTTC	TRBJ1-2	NA	TRBV28	NA
CASSLEGTSGREYF	TGTGCCAGCAGCTTAGAAGGGACTAGCGGGAGGGAGTACTTC	TRBJ2-7	NA	TRBV11-2	TRBD2
CASSQSPSHEQYF	TGCGCCAGCAGCCAATCCCCGTCCCACGAGCAGTACTTC	TRBJ2-7	once	TRBV4-1	NA
CASSTRVERGGKETQYF	TGTGCCAGCAGCACTAGGGTAGAGCGCGGGGGGAAAGAGACCCAGTACTTC	TRBJ2-5	NA	TRBV7-9	TRBD2
CASSPTGTYEQYF	TGTGCCAGCAGCCCGACAGGGACTTACGAGCAGTACTTC	TRBJ2-7	NA	TRBV5-4	NA
CVSSPDRVSDTIYF	TGTGTCAGCAGTCCGGACAGGGTTTCGGACACCATATATTTT	TRBJ1-3	once	TRBV7-7	TRBD1
CASSLDPGGEQFF	TGTGCCAGCAGCTTAGATCCGGGAGGTGAGCAGTTCTTC	TRBJ2-1	NA	TRBV7-2	TRBD2
CASSPGQQYGYTF	TGTGCCAGCTCTCCGGGACAGCAATATGGCTACACCTTC	TRBJ1-2	NA	TRBV18	TRBD1
CASIDREGGQDEQFF	TGTGCCAGCATCGATCGAGAGGGGGGGCAGGATGAGCAGTTCTTC	TRBJ2-1	NA	TRBV7-6	NA